The TCR beta chain under discussion was sequenced for a study of blood T cell repertoires in COVID-19. Across the whole study: T cells, B-cell-depleted T cells, or PBMCs supplied cDNA or gDNA.

Clinical histories supplied by participants themselves formed the basis of cohort assignment. The CDR3 totals 13 residues. The germline V gene encodes CDR1 MNHEY and CDR2 SVGAGI. V was clipped by 5 bases and J by 7 bases, with 15 bases between them. Profiled with immunoSEQ multiplex PCR; TCRdb holds only in-frame clones, not every one. The sample includes 200,000 to 250,000 clones, 75% to 90% of them seen just once. The TCR was taken from a young woman in a cohort exposed to, infected with or recovered from COVID-19 (not recorded which). The sequenced sample consisted of PBMCs or T cells enriched from blood (not recorded which). The J gene is TRBJ2-7, the V gene TRBV6-5; weak D call: TRBD2 (6 bases). The CDR3 DNA reads as TGTGCCAGCAGTATCGGGACTTGGGGGGAGCAGTACTTC. This sequence encodes CASSIGTWGEQYF.